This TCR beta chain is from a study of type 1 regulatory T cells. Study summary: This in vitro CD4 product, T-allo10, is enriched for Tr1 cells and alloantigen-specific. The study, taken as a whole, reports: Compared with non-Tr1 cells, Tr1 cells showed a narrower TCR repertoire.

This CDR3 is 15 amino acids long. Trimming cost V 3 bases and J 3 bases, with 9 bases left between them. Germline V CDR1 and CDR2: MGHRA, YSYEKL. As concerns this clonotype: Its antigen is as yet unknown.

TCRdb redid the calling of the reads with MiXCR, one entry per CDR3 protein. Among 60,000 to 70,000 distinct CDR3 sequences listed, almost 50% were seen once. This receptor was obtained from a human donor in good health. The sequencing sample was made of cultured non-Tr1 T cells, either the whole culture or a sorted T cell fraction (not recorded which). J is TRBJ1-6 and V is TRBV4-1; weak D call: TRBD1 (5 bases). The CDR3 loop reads CASSQDTLYNSPLHF. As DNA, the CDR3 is TGCGCCAGCAGCCAGGACACCCTCTATAATTCACCCCTCCACTTT.